Reported below is one TCR beta chain. The sample providers were healthy Caucasian people from Russia, aged about 6 to 95. Together with a sample-barcoded 5' primer, a J-beta primer mix was included in a second PCR lasting roughly 6 to 12 cycles. All cDNA molecules were each tagged by a template-switch adaptor with 12 random nucleotides. Sequencing of every sample gave 2.5 million or more CDR3-containing paired-end reads. Using its own MiXCR run on the 5' RACE reads, TCRdb lists one record per CDR3 protein. The data show 850,000 to 1,300,000 distinct CDR3 sequences, 40% to 55% seen once. This entry belongs to a study of blood T cells in healthy people across ages. CDR3 length: 11 amino acids. Trimming cost V 4 bases and J 9 bases, with 7 bases left between them. Looked up from germline, CDR1 is SEHNR and CDR2 is FQNEAQ (reference sequence).

The V gene is TRBV7-9, the J gene TRBJ2-1; D is tentatively TRBD1 or TRBD2 (5 bases each). This sequence originates from a woman aged 55-69 years in good health. The sample taken for sequencing was blood. The CDR3 sequence: CASSWGSEQFF. CDR3 sequence (DNA): TGTGCCAGCAGCTGGGGGAGTGAGCAGTTCTTC.